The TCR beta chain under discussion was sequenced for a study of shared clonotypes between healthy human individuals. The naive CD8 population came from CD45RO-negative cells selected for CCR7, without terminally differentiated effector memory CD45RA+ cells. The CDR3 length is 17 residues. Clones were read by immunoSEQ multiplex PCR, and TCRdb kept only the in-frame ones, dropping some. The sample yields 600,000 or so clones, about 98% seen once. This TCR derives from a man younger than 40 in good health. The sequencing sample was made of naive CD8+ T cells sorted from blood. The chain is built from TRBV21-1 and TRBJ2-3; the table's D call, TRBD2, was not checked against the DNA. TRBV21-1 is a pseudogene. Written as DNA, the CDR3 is TGTGCCAGCAGCAAAGATAGCGGGAGGTTCAGCACAGATACGCAGTATTTT. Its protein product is CASSKDSGRFSTDTQYF.